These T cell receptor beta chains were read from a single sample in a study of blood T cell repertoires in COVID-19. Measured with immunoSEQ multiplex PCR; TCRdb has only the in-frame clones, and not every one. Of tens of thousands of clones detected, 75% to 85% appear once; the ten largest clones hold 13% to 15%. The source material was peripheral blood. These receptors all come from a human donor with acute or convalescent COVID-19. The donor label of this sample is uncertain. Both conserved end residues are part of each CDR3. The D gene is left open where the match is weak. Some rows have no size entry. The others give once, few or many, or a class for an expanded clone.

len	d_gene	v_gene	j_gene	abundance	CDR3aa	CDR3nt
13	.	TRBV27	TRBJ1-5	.	CASSLYGAGAQHF	TGTGCCAGCAGTCTTTATGGGGCGGGGGCCCAGCATTTT
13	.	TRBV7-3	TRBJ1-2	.	CASSLEGFYGYTF	TGTGCCAGCAGCTTAGAGGGCTTCTATGGCTACACCTTC
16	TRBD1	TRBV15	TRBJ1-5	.	CATSRGTTGENQPQHF	TGTGCCACCAGCAGGGGGACGACAGGGGAAAATCAGCCCCAGCATTTT
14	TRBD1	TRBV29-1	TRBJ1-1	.	CSGGQGSVNTEAFF	TGCAGCGGTGGACAGGGGAGTGTGAACACTGAAGCTTTCTTT
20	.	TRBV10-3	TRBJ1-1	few	CAIKVKEQRAQGRGGTEAFF	TGTGCCATCAAAGTCAAAGAGCAGAGAGCCCAGGGTCGGGGAGGCACTGAAGCTTTCTTT
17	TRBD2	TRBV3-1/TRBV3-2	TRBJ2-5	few	CASSQDVGTSGGATQYF	TGTGCCAGCAGCCAAGATGTGGGGACTAGCGGGGGGGCGACCCAGTACTTC
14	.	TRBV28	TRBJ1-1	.	CASSPWGLGPEAFF	TGTGCCAGCAGCCCCTGGGGGCTTGGACCTGAAGCTTTCTTT
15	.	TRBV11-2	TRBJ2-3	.	CASSLGGSSTDTQYF	TGTGCCAGCAGCTTAGGGGGCTCTAGCACAGATACGCAGTATTTT
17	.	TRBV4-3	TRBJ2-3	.	CASSQDLNTKITDTQYF	TGCGCCAGCAGCCAAGATCTTAACACGAAAATCACAGATACGCAGTATTTT
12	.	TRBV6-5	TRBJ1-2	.	CASTWERRGYTF	TGTGCCAGCACCTGGGAGCGGAGAGGCTACACCTTC
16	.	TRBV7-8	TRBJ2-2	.	CASSSVGGTNTGELFF	TGTGCCAGCAGCTCCGTGGGGGGTACGAACACCGGGGAGCTGTTTTTT
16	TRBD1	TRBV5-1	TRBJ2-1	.	CASSLAGQGALNEQFF	TGCGCCAGCAGCTTGGCCGGACAGGGGGCACTCAATGAGCAGTTCTTC
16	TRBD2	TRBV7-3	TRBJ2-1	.	CASSLLSGGPVYEQFF	TGTGCCAGCAGCTTACTTAGCGGGGGGCCGGTATACGAGCAGTTCTTC
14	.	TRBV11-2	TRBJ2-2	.	CASSLAPGAGELFF	TGTGCCAGCAGCTTAGCGCCGGGGGCCGGGGAGCTGTTTTTT
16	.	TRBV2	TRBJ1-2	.	CASRRQVTTPSYGYTF	TGTGCCAGCCGTCGACAGGTGACTACTCCCTCCTATGGCTACACCTTC
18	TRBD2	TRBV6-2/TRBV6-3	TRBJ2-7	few	CASSFPVLAGDFSYEQYF	TGTGCCAGCAGTTTCCCGGTCCTAGCGGGGGACTTCTCCTACGAGCAGTACTTC
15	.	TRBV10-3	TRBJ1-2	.	CAISESASGGYGYTF	TGTGCCATCAGTGAGTCGGCCTCCGGGGGCTATGGCTACACCTTC
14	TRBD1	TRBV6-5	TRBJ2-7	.	CASSYSTPGGEQYF	TGTGCCAGCAGTTACTCTACGCCAGGGGGCGAGCAGTACTTC
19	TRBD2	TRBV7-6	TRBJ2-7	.	CASSPFGASGALRDSEQYF	TGTGCCAGCAGCCCGTTTGGGGCTAGCGGGGCCCTTAGGGACTCCGAGCAGTACTTC
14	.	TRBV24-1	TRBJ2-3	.	CATRDTTSTDTQYF	TGTGCCACCCGGGACACAACTAGCACAGATACGCAGTATTTT
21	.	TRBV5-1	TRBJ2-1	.	CASSRVGGSWEAGPLIPEQFF	TGCGCCAGCAGCCGTGTTGGTGGGTCGTGGGAAGCAGGGCCGCTCATCCCTGAGCAGTTCTTC
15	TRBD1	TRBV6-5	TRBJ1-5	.	CASSYSRDSNQPQHF	TGTGCCAGCAGTTACTCCCGGGACAGTAATCAGCCCCAGCATTTT
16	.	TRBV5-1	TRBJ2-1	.	CASSLISGRARNEQFF	TGCGCCAGCAGCTTGATTTCAGGGCGAGCTAGGAATGAGCAGTTCTTC
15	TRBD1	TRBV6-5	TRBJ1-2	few	CASKLATGGGYGYTF	TGTGCCAGCAAGCTTGCCACAGGGGGAGGCTATGGCTACACCTTC
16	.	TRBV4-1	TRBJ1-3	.	CASSQSGTGSGNTIYF	TGCGCCAGCAGCCAATCCGGTACAGGGTCTGGAAACACCATATATTTT
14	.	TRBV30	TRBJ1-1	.	CAWRVQATNTEAFF	TGTGCCTGGAGGGTCCAGGCTACGAACACTGAAGCTTTCTTT
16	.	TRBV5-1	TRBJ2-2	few	CASSLTGSGATGELFF	TGCGCCAGCAGCTTGACAGGTAGCGGTGCCACCGGGGAGCTGTTTTTT
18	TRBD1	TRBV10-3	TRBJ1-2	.	CAISEAGTGYSGIYGYTF	TGTGCCATCAGTGAGGCCGGGACAGGGTATAGCGGGATCTATGGCTACACCTTC
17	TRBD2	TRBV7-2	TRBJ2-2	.	CASSFAGGRFNTGELFF	TGTGCCAGCAGTTTCGCTGGCGGGAGGTTCAACACCGGGGAGCTGTTTTTT
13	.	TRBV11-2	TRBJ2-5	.	CASSLSTKETQYF	TGTGCCAGCAGCCTGAGTACGAAAGAGACCCAGTACTTC
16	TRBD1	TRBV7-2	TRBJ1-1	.	CASSLPGQGVITEAFF	TGTGCCAGCAGCTTGCCGGGACAGGGGGTAATAACTGAAGCTTTCTTT
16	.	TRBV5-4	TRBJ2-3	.	CASSLRNRASADTQYF	TGTGCCAGCAGCTTAAGAAACAGGGCGAGCGCAGATACGCAGTATTTT
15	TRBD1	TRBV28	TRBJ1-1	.	CASSPFGTAYTEAFF	TGTGCCAGCAGTCCCTTCGGGACAGCATACACTGAAGCTTTCTTT
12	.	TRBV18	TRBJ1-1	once	CASSPLGTWAFF	TGTGCCAGCTCACCACTCGGGACATGGGCTTTCTTT
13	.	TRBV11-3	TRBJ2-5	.	CASRVSGQETQYF	TGTGCCAGCAGGGTGTCAGGACAAGAGACCCAGTACTTC
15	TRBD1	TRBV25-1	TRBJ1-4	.	CASRDRGTTNEKLFF	TGTGCCAGCAGGGACAGGGGGACCACTAATGAAAAACTGTTTTTT
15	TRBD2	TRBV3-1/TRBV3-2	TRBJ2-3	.	CASSQWTSVTDTQYF	TGTGCCAGCAGCCAGTGGACTAGCGTTACAGATACGCAGTATTTT
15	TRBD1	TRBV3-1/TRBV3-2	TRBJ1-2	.	CASSQRDRSPGGYTF	TGTGCCAGCAGCCAACGGGACAGGAGCCCAGGTGGCTACACCTTC
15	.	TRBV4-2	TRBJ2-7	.	CASSQGEGSGSEQYF	TGTGCCAGCAGCCAAGGTGAGGGCAGTGGGTCCGAGCAGTACTTC
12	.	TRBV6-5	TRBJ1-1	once	CASGRLNTEAFF	TGTGCCAGCGGGCGCCTGAACACTGAAGCTTTCTTT